The 24 T cell receptor beta chains below come from one sample, sequenced in a study of tumor and adjacent non-tumor tissue in lung cancer. No cell sorting was done before RNA was extracted from the tissue. Three rounds of nested PCR, following a modified ARM-PCR protocol, produced the TCRbeta library. From the multiplex PCR reads, TCRdb called clonotypes with MiXCR, one entry per CDR3 protein. The repertoire holds some 80,000 distinct CDR3 sequences, with over 60% as singletons. What was sequenced was lung tumor tissue. Receptor source: a woman in her forties with non-small cell lung cancer.

On this clonotype itself: A read error is possible here, since a much larger clone lies one base away. The J gene is TRBJ1-1, the V gene TRBV30; D perhaps matches TRBD1 (5 bases). CDR1 and CDR2 from the germline V gene are GTSNPN and SVGIG (reference sequence). Trimming took off 2 bases at V and 4 bases at J, with 11 bases between the two ends. The CDR3 runs to 13 residues. In DNA form, the CDR3 reads TGTGCCTGGAGTTTTGGGGGGGGCACTGAAGCTTTCTTT. Translated: CAWSFGGGTEAFF.

Concerning this clonotype itself: A much larger clonotype is one base distant, so this may be a read error. This chain uses TRBV20-1 with TRBJ2-2, with a tentative D call TRBD1 (6 bases). CDR1 is DFQATT and CDR2 is SNEGSKA in the germline V gene (reference sequence). This CDR3 has 15 amino acids. CDR3 loop: CSTRDRGHRGGELFF. The CDR3 DNA is TGCAGTACTAGAGACCGGGGACACCGGGGCGGGGAGCTGTTTTTT.

A note on this clonotype: In this CDR3 the conserved last residue, phenylalanine or tryptophan, is missing, so a read error is likely. The chain combines TRBV11-2 with TRBJ2-5; D not certain. This CDR3 comprises 11 residues. CDR1 and CDR2 (germline): SGHAT, FQNNGV. CDR3 amino acids: CTSNQQETQYS. CDR3 DNA sequence: TGTACCAGCAACCAGCAAGAGACACAGTACTCC.

The V gene is TRBV29-1, the J gene TRBJ2-2, with 10 nucleotides matching TRBD2. The CDR3 sequence is 14 residues long. V lost 8 bases, J lost 5 bases, and 8 bases stayed unmatched. Germline V gene data show CDR1 as SQVTM and CDR2 as ANQGSEA. The CDR3 coding sequence is TGCAGCATTAAGCGGGAGGGTAGTACCGGGGAGCTGTTTTTT. It is translated as CSIKREGSTGELFF.

In its sample, this clonotype was seen a few times. The conserved phenylalanine or tryptophan is not found at the CDR3 terminus, so this likely reflects a read error. The rearrangement links TRBV11-2 to TRBJ2-7; D gene uncertain. V was clipped by 3 bases and J by 3 bases, with 12 bases between them. Looked up from germline, CDR1 is SGHAT and CDR2 is FQNNGV. The CDR3 has 14 residues. The CDR3 DNA reads TGTGCCAGCAGCTTTAGTGGGTTCGTCTACGAGCAGTACTCC. Encoded protein: CASSFSGFVYEQYS.

For this clonotype: A junction boundary mismatches the germline segment, possibly from a read error. The chain carries TRBV5-6 and TRBJ2-7; D might be TRBD1 (6 bases). Germline V gene lookup returns CDR1 SGHDT and CDR2 YYEEEE. The CDR3 runs to 16 residues. The CDR3 DNA sequence: TGTGCCAGCAGCTCGATGGGGGCCCAACGAGTATACAAGCAATACTTC. Translation: CASSSMGAQRVYKQYF.

This clonotype occurred once. At one end the junction does not follow the germline gene, possibly because of a read error. The chain is built from TRBV6-1 and TRBJ1-2, with D possibly matching TRBD1 (6 bases). This CDR3 is 17 amino acids long. CDR1 and CDR2 from the germline V gene are MNHNS and SASEGT. The CDR3 sequence is CASSLSPYREPRASYSF. The CDR3 DNA is TGTGCCAGCAGCCTCTCTCCCTACAGGGAGCCGCGTGCGAGCTATAGCTTC.

About this clonotype itself: Given the absence of the conserved phenylalanine or tryptophan at the CDR3 end, a read error is likely. The rearrangement uses TRBV30 and TRBJ1-2; D may be TRBD1 (5 bases). The CDR3 spans 17 residues. CDR1 GTSNPN and CDR2 SVGIG come from the germline V gene (reference sequence). The V end lost 1 base, the J end lost 5 bases, and 23 bases lay between the germline ends. CDR3 DNA sequence: TGTGCCTGGAGTGACCACTTGACCGGGACCTTTGGTTATGGCTACACCTCC. Protein sequence: CAWSDHLTGTFGYGYTS.

Details on this clonotype: A read error is likely, as this CDR3 ends without the conserved phenylalanine or tryptophan. This rearrangement joins TRBV6-6 to TRBJ2-3; possibly TRBD2 for D (6 bases). The V end was cut by 8 bases, the J end by 4 bases, with 16 bases between. Germline CDR1 is MNHNY and CDR2 is SVGAGI (reference sequence). The CDR3 covers 14 residues. The CDR3, as DNA: TGTGCCAGCGGGCGGATCGGAGGGGCAGATACGCAGTATTAT. It codes for CASGRIGGADTQYY.

On this clonotype itself: The conserved closing phenylalanine or tryptophan is absent in this CDR3, likely reflecting a read error. The chain carries TRBV12-3 or TRBV12-4 and TRBJ1-5; D uncertain. The CDR3 loop spans 14 amino acids. DNA for the CDR3: TGTGCCAGCAGTTTCCTGGGCCTCAATCGGCCCCAGCATATT. Residues: CASSFLGLNRPQHI.

Concerning this clonotype itself: One end of the junction fails to match germline, which may point to a read error. The rearrangement uses TRBV5-1 and TRBJ2-1; 8 bases fit TRBD2. This CDR3 contains 21 residues. The V gene's germline CDR1 is SGHRS and CDR2 YFSETQ. Written as DNA, the CDR3 is TGCGTCAGCAGCCGAACCTCGTTAAAGCGGGGGCCTCCGAGCTCCTACAATGAGCAGTTCTTC. Translating gives CVSSRTSLKRGPPSSYNEQFF.

This sequence joins TRBV29-1 and TRBJ2-1, with TRBD1 matching over 8 bases. The CDR3 consists of 13 residues. CDR1 and CDR2 from the germline V gene are SQVTM and ANQGSEA. Germline trimming cut 8 bases from V and 6 bases from J; bases unmatched to any gene: 9. The CDR3 reads CSIRQGFGNEQFF. The CDR3 bases are TGCAGCATTCGACAGGGGTTTGGCAATGAGCAGTTCTTC.

The V call is TRBV5-1, the J call TRBJ1-6; D remains ambiguous. The CDR3 length is 17 residues. Trimming left V 4 bases short and J 0 bases short, with 14 bases between. The germline CDR1 and CDR2 sequences are SGHRS and YFSETQ. CDR3 sequence: CASSPFSGSSYNSPLHF. CDR3 coding DNA: TGCGCCAGCAGCCCCTTTTCTGGAAGCTCCTATAATTCACCCCTCCACTTT.

The chain couples TRBV30 to TRBJ2-7, with D perhaps TRBD2 (7 bases). Germline V gene lookup returns CDR1 GTSNPN and CDR2 SVGIG (reference sequence). V gave up 4 bases and J gave up 7 bases, with 23 bases separating them. The CDR3 is made up of 15 amino acids. CDR3 in DNA: TGTGCCTGGACTCATGCGGGTCGGGGGGCGTGGGAGCAGTACTTC. Amino acid sequence: CAWTHAGRGAWEQYF.

This clonotype is labeled medium-sized (0.01 to 0.1%). CDR3 bases: TGTGCCAGCACCTCCAACGGGATAGGGCTCTCCAATGAGCAGTTCTTC. This codes for CASTSNGIGLSNEQFF. V gene TRBV28 combines with J gene TRBJ2-1, with D maybe TRBD2 (5 bases). The germline V and J ends were trimmed by 7 bases and 6 bases, with 22 bases remaining between them. The germline gives CDR1 MDHEN, CDR2 SYDVKM. The CDR3 runs to 16 residues.

Of note for this clonotype: One junction end disagrees with the germline gene, perhaps due to a read error. This chain uses TRBV20-1 with TRBJ2-3; D remains ambiguous. Germline loops: CDR1 DFQATT, CDR2 SNEGSKA (reference sequence). The CDR3 is 12 residues long. CDR3 DNA: TGCAGTGGTAGAGATCCAACAGATACGCAGTATTTT. Amino acid sequence: CSGRDPTDTQYF.

The CDR3 region has the DNA TGTGCCAGCAGTCTATTAGCCCCCAGACCTCAGGATACGCAGTATTTT. Residues: CASSLLAPRPQDTQYF. The rearrangement links TRBV6-5 to TRBJ2-3; no reliable D call. Germline CDR1 is MNHEY and CDR2 is SVGAGI. This CDR3 contains 16 residues. Trimming removed 5 bases from V and 6 bases from J, with 21 bases in between.

Worth noting for this clonotype: The conserved phenylalanine or tryptophan normally closing the CDR3 is absent here, so this likely arose from a read error. The chain has TRBV14 and TRBJ2-3; D gene ambiguous. Trimming took off 1 base at V and 3 bases at J, with 5 bases between the two ends. CDR1 is SGHDN and CDR2 is FVKESK in the germline V gene. The CDR3 has 13 amino acids. CDR3 DNA sequence: TGTGCCAGCAGCCAAGGCTGGACAGATACGCAGTATTAT. Its translation: CASSQGWTDTQYY.

As regards this clonotype: Since the CDR3 does not end with the conserved phenylalanine or tryptophan, this likely comes from a read error. The J gene is TRBJ1-2, the V gene TRBV6-5; D uncertain. This CDR3 is 13 amino acids long. The V end was cut by 6 bases, the J end by 2 bases, with 10 bases between. The germline V gene encodes CDR1 MNHEY and CDR2 SVGAGI. CDR3 residues: CASSPGPNYGYTI. CDR3 in DNA: TGTGCCAGCAGCCCCGGACCAAACTATGGCTACACCATC.

This clonotype was detected only a few times. One junction end disagrees with the germline gene, perhaps due to a read error. The chain links TRBV5-5 to TRBJ1-5, with 8 positions matching TRBD1. The CDR3 spans 15 residues. Germline-derived CDR1 and CDR2 are SGHKS and YYEKEE (reference sequence). The CDR3 reads CVSSLQGVSNQPQHF. CDR3 nucleotide sequence: TGTGTCAGCAGCTTACAGGGGGTCTCCAATCAGCCCCAGCATTTT. Full variable domain (rest looked up from reference TRBV5-5 and TRBJ1-5): DAGVTQSPTHLIKTRGQQVTLRCSPISGHKSVSWYQQVLGQGPQFIFQYYEKEERGRGNFPDRFSARQFPNYSSELNVNALLLGDSALYLCVSSLQGVSNQPQHFGDGTRLSIL.

A word on this clonotype: A junction boundary mismatches the germline segment, possibly from a read error. The chain carries TRBV6-6 and TRBJ1-1, with D tentatively TRBD1 (5 bases). CDR3 length equals 12 residues. CDR1 and CDR2 from the germline V gene are MNHNY and SVGAGI (reference sequence). This CDR3 is CANSHWGSEAFF. CDR3 bases: TGTGCCAACAGTCACTGGGGGAGTGAAGCTTTCTTT.

With regard to this clonotype: Its ends do not fully match the called genes, so a read error is possible. The V gene is TRBV14, the J gene TRBJ2-5; perhaps TRBD2 as D (6 bases). The CDR3 is made up of 19 amino acids. Germline V gene sequence: CDR1 SGHDN, CDR2 FVKESK. The CDR3 loop is CASSHEYRWGGPIGETQYF. The CDR3 DNA is TGTGCCAGCAGCCACGAATACCGATGGGGAGGACCCATCGGAGAGACCCAGTACTTT.

Concerning this clonotype: A read error may produce the germline difference seen at one junction end. V usage is TRBV6-5 and J usage is TRBJ1-3; D gene uncertain. The CDR3 spans 16 residues. Germline assignment: CDR1 MNHEY and CDR2 SVGAGI. For the CDR3, the DNA is TGTGCCAGCAGCTACTCCCAGATAGGCTCTGGAAACACCATATATTTT. It yields the protein CASSYSQIGSGNTIYF.

Regarding this clonotype: Germline is not matched at one junction end, which may reflect a read error. The rearrangement uses TRBV29-1 and TRBJ2-6, with D perhaps being TRBD1 or TRBD2 (5 bases each). The CDR3 runs 15 residues. Germline assignment: CDR1 SQVTM and CDR2 ANQGSEA. The DNA for the CDR3 is TGCAGCGTTGAAGAGGTGAGGGCTGGGGCCAACGTCCTGGTTTTC. Translating it yields CSVEEVRAGANVLVF. Together with reference TRBV29-1 and TRBJ2-6, the CDR3 gives the full variable domain: SAVISQKPSRDICQRGTSLTIQCQVDSQVTMMFWYRQQPGQSLTLIATANQGSEATYESGFVIDKFPISRPNLTFSTLTVSNMSPEDSSIYLCSVEEVRAGANVLVFGAGSRLTVL.